This is a list of T cell receptor beta chains from one sample in a study of blood T cell repertoires in COVID-19. Here immunoSEQ multiplex PCR was the method, and the copy in TCRdb shows in-frame clones only, minus some. The sample consists of a few hundred thousand clones, approximately 90% of them appearing once. The specimen was peripheral blood. These receptors were obtained from a woman aged 45-65 years with COVID-19, enrolled during active disease. The CDR3 runs from the conserved cysteine through the conserved F or W. Fields, in order: clone size, J gene, V gene, D gene, CDR3 DNA, CDR3 protein. A D gene is named only where the DNA matches it firmly. Size is stated for part of the rows, as once, few or many counts, or as a class when the clone is expanded.

>NA|TRBJ1-5|TRBV6-1|NA
TGTGCCAGCAGTGAACGGGTTCAGGGTTATCATCAGCCCCAGCATTTT
CASSERVQGYHQPQHF
>NA|TRBJ2-7|TRBV6-5|TRBD2
TGTGCCAGCAGCTACGTCTCTAGCGGAACCTACGAGCAGTACTTC
CASSYVSSGTYEQYF
>NA|TRBJ2-3|TRBV2|TRBD2
TGTGCCAGCAGTTGGACTAGCGGCACAGATACGCAGTATTTT
CASSWTSGTDTQYF
>NA|TRBJ2-2|TRBV6-5|NA
TGTGCCAGCTTTAGGAGACAGACGAACACCGGGGAGCTGTTTTTT
CASFRRQTNTGELFF
>NA|TRBJ1-1|TRBV19|NA
TGTGCCAGTTCCAGGACAGCCTTTTGGACTGAAGCTTTCTTT
CASSRTAFWTEAFF
>NA|TRBJ2-7|TRBV7-6|TRBD2
TGTGCCAGCAGCTCCCTCGGGACTAGCTTCGAGCAGTACTTC
CASSSLGTSFEQYF
>NA|TRBJ2-1|TRBV7-6|NA
TGTGCCAGCAGCTTCGGCGGGGCAGACTACAATGAGCAGTTCTTC
CASSFGGADYNEQFF
>NA|TRBJ1-2|TRBV12-3/TRBV12-4|NA
TGTGCCAGCAGTTTCGGCAGGGCCTATGGCTACACCTTC
CASSFGRAYGYTF
>NA|TRBJ1-1|TRBV29-1|NA
TGCAGCGTTGCCCGGCAAGATGGGGGCATGAACACTGAAGCTTTCTTT
CSVARQDGGMNTEAFF
>NA|TRBJ2-5|TRBV6-5|NA
TGTGCCAGCAGGCGCCCAAGTGAAGAGACCCAGTACTTC
CASRRPSEETQYF
>NA|TRBJ2-7|TRBV4-1|TRBD1
TGCGCCAGCAGCCAAGGAGGGGGCCCCTACGAGCAGTACTTC
CASSQGGGPYEQYF
>NA|TRBJ1-1|TRBV6-5|TRBD1
TGTGCCAGCAGGAGCTCACAGGGGGCGGCTGAAGCTTTCTTT
CASRSSQGAAEAFF
>NA|TRBJ2-2|TRBV9|NA
TGTGCCAGCAGCGTAGGGCTAGCAGCGAACACCGGGGAGCTGTTTTTT
CASSVGLAANTGELFF
>NA|TRBJ1-2|TRBV4-3|NA
TGCGCCAGCAGCCCCGGCTATGGGGCCGGCTACACCTTC
CASSPGYGAGYTF
>NA|TRBJ2-7|TRBV19|TRBD1
TGTGCCAGTAGTAGATCGGACAGGGGTACGAGCTCCTACGAGCAGTACTTC
CASSRSDRGTSSYEQYF
>NA|TRBJ2-1|TRBV5-1|TRBD1
TGCGCCAGCAGCTTGATCCGAGGCCAGGAAATCGACAGGGTGTCCTACAATGAGCAGTTCTTC
CASSLIRGQEIDRVSYNEQFF
>NA|TRBJ1-1|TRBV19|NA
TGTGCCAGTAGTAGACAGGTCGGGGAAGCTTTCTTT
CASSRQVGEAFF
>NA|TRBJ2-3|TRBV30|NA
TGTGCCTGGACCAGGTTGTACACAGATACGCAGTATTTT
CAWTRLYTDTQYF
>NA|TRBJ1-6|TRBV30|TRBD1
TGTGCCTGGAGTGTGGCAGGGGGTAATTCACCCCTCCACTTT
CAWSVAGGNSPLHF
>NA|TRBJ2-6|TRBV5-8|NA
TGTGCCAGCAGCTTATTCAGGGGACCTACAATTTCCCCTGGGGCCAACGTCCTGACTTTC
CASSLFRGPTISPGANVLTF
>NA|TRBJ2-3|TRBV7-3|TRBD2
TGTGCCAGCAGCTTAACGACTAGCGGGAGCCCAGATACGCAGTATTTT
CASSLTTSGSPDTQYF
>NA|TRBJ2-5|TRBV6-5|NA
TGTGCCAGCAGGCAGCGGCAAGAGACCCAGTACTTC
CASRQRQETQYF
>NA|TRBJ1-2|TRBV30|NA
TGTGCCTGGAGTGGGGGGGGATTCAACTATGGCTACACCTTC
CAWSGGGFNYGYTF
>NA|TRBJ1-6|TRBV27|NA
TGTGCCAGCAGTGCCCAGGTTTCCTATAATTCACCCCTCCACTTT
CASSAQVSYNSPLHF
>NA|TRBJ2-1|TRBV6-2/TRBV6-3|NA
TGTGCCAGCAGCCGTAGCGACGAGCAGTTCTTC
CASSRSDEQFF
>NA|TRBJ1-2|TRBV12-5|NA
TGTGCTAGTGGTAGACGGGGGTATGGCTACACCTTC
CASGRRGYGYTF
>NA|TRBJ2-1|TRBV19|NA
TGTGCCAGTAGTCTGACGGCCGGAGTATCCGAGCAGTTCTTC
CASSLTAGVSEQFF
>NA|TRBJ2-7|TRBV11-3|TRBD2
TGTGCCAGCAGCTCGCGGACTAGCGTCCAATCCTACGAGCAGTACTTC
CASSSRTSVQSYEQYF
>NA|TRBJ1-2|TRBV15|NA
TGTGCCACCAGGGAAGCGGTGGCACTTGCCCCATATGGCTACACCTTC
CATREAVALAPYGYTF
>NA|TRBJ1-1|TRBV5-1|NA
TGCGCCAGCAGCTTGGCTCCAGAGAACACTGAAGCTTTCTTT
CASSLAPENTEAFF
>NA|TRBJ1-1|TRBV25-1|TRBD1
TGTGCCAGCAGTGAACGACAGGGGGAAGCTTTCTTT
CASSERQGEAFF
>NA|TRBJ2-3|TRBV2|TRBD2
TGTGCCAGCAGTGAGACGAGCGGGGGAGATACGCAGTATTTT
CASSETSGGDTQYF
>NA|TRBJ2-1|TRBV5-1|TRBD2
TGCGCCAGCAGCTCTAGCGGGACAACCTACAATGAGCAGTTCTTC
CASSSSGTTYNEQFF
>few|TRBJ1-2|TRBV5-1|NA
TGCGCCAGCAGCTTGGACGGCTATGGCTACACCTTC
CASSLDGYGYTF
>NA|TRBJ2-3|TRBV28|TRBD2
TGTGCCAGCAGCTCTAGCGGGGGGGTAAGCACAGATACGCAGTATTTT
CASSSSGGVSTDTQYF
>NA|TRBJ2-7|TRBV9|TRBD2
TGTGCCAGCAGCCTAGGACTAGCGGGATTCGAGCAGTACTTC
CASSLGLAGFEQYF
>NA|TRBJ2-7|TRBV7-2|NA
TGTGCCAGCAGCTTCGTTCCGGGGGAGCAGTACTTC
CASSFVPGEQYF
>NA|TRBJ2-1|TRBV4-2|TRBD2
TGTGCCAGCAGCCAAGTTCTAGCGGGAGTTCGTGAGCAGTTCTTC
CASSQVLAGVREQFF
>NA|TRBJ2-4|TRBV3-1/TRBV3-2|NA
TGTGCCAGCAGCCAAGATACTTCGGTCGGTCAGTACTTC
CASSQDTSVGQYF
>NA|TRBJ2-2|TRBV6-2/TRBV6-3|TRBD2
TGTGCCAGCAGCCCCAGCGGGAGGGCCTTGGGCGGGGAGCTGTTTTTT
CASSPSGRALGGELFF
>NA|TRBJ2-1|TRBV6-5|NA
TGTGCCAGCTTGACTCAGGGTAGCAATGAGCAGTTCTTC
CASLTQGSNEQFF